Listed below are T cell receptor beta chains from one sample, sequenced in a study of tumor and adjacent non-tumor tissue in lung cancer. TCRdb called the multiplex PCR reads again in MiXCR, with one record for every CDR3 protein. The repertoire includes tens of thousands of distinct CDR3 sequences, over 55% of them detected once, and roughly 10% sits in the top ten. The sequenced sample was lung tumor tissue. The receptors were gathered from a woman in her thirties or forties with non-small cell lung cancer. Both conserved end residues are part of each CDR3. A D gene is named only where the DNA matches it firmly. Clone size is shown for a subset of rows, as once, few, many or a class of expanded clone.

. TRBJ2-7 . TRBV28 TGTACCAGCAGAGTCCAATCCCTCCCTGAGCAGTACTTC CTSRVQSLPEQYF
. TRBJ2-5 . TRBV11-2 TGTGTCAACAGCTTAGTTGGGCGGAGGGCCCAAGAGATCCAGTACTTC CVNSLVGRRAQEIQYF
. TRBJ1-5 . TRBV4-2 TGTGCCAGCAGTCAAGACGGGCAGTTCAATCAGCCCCAGCGTTTT CASSQDGQFNQPQRF
. TRBJ1-1 . TRBV11-2 TGTGCCAGCAACTTTCGTGGGGGGGCGGGGGCTTTCTTT CASNFRGGAGAFF
many TRBJ1-5 . TRBV12-3/TRBV12-4 TGTGCCAGCAGTTTAAGTCTCGAAAAGAATCAGCCCCAGCATTTT CASSLSLEKNQPQHF
. TRBJ2-5 . TRBV11-3 TGTGCCAGCAGTCCTTCCGTGGGCTGGGAGACCTATTACTTC CASSPSVGWETYYF
. TRBJ2-3 . TRBV5-4 TGTGCCAGCAGCTTCTCAGAGGGAGTGGAGTATTTT CASSFSEGVEYF
. TRBJ2-7 . TRBV4-1 TGCGCCTGCAGCCAAGTCCAACGGACCGAGGGTGAGCAGTACTTC CACSQVQRTEGEQYF
. TRBJ1-2 TRBD1 TRBV6-6 TGTGCCAGCACCCCCCGGGACAGGGGGCAAGATGGATACACCTTC CASTPRDRGQDGYTF
. TRBJ1-2 TRBD1 TRBV6-6 TGTGCCAGCAGTTCCGCAGGGGGCCAAGGTTACACCTTC CASSSAGGQGYTF
. TRBJ2-3 . TRBV6-2/TRBV6-3 TGTACCAGCATGAGGGAAGATACGCAGTATTTT CTSMREDTQYF
many TRBJ2-2 . TRBV7-9 TGTGCCAGCAGCTCCAACACGAACACCGGGGAGCTGTTTTTT CASSSNTNTGELFF
. TRBJ2-6 . TRBV11-2 TGTGCCAGCAACTGGCCAGACCTCTCTGGGGCCAACGTCCTGAGTTTC CASNWPDLSGANVLSF
. TRBJ1-2 . TRBV5-1 TGCGCCACCGGGCGCGGGGGCGGCTACACTTTC CATGRGGGYTF
. TRBJ2-7 . TRBV11-2 TGTGCCAGTAACTTAACCCAGGACGGGCAGTACTTC CASNLTQDGQYF
many TRBJ2-1 . TRBV28 TGTGCCAGCAGTTTAAGTAGTCCGGCCTACAATGAGCAGTTCTTC CASSLSSPAYNEQFF
. TRBJ2-6 . TRBV3-1 TGTGCCAGCAGCCAGGGTCCCAACGTCCTGACTTTC CASSQGPNVLTF
. TRBJ2-1 . TRBV20-1 TGCAGTGTTCAGGGGGGAATGGACAGCAATGAACAGTTCTTC CSVQGGMDSNEQFF
. TRBJ1-2 TRBD1 TRBV6-6 TGTGCCGGCACCCCCCGGGACAGGGGGCGAGATGGCTACATCTTC CAGTPRDRGRDGYIF
once TRBJ1-6 . TRBV6-1 TGTACCAGCAGTGAACTCGGGGGCTCTAATTCACTCCTCCACTTT CTSSELGGSNSLLHF
many TRBJ2-6 TRBD2 TRBV20-1 TGCAGTGCTAAACGACTAGCGGGAGGAGCTGGGGCCAACGTCCTGACTTTC CSAKRLAGGAGANVLTF
. TRBJ1-2 . TRBV12-3/TRBV12-4 TGTGCCAGCAGTCTTAGGGCTTCCTATGACTACACCTTC CASSLRASYDYTF
. TRBJ1-1 . TRBV29-1 TGCAGCGCTGCGTTAGTGGATGAAGCTTACTTT CSAALVDEAYF
. TRBJ2-1 TRBD2 TRBV7-8 TGTGCCAGCAGTTACCAGGGACTAGCCACTCGTGGCTTC CASSYQGLATRGF
. TRBJ2-7 TRBD2 TRBV29-1 TGCAGCCTTGTTGGGAGGGTCGGGTACGAGCAGTACTTC CSLVGRVGYEQYF
. TRBJ2-1 . TRBV7-9 TGTGCCAGCAACTTAGGGGGGTACGGGAGCATTGTGCAGTTCTTC CASNLGGYGSIVQFF
. TRBJ1-3 . TRBV30 TGTGCCTGGAAGGCGAAGGGAGCCTCTGGAAACACCATATATTTT CAWKAKGASGNTIYF
. TRBJ2-7 TRBD1 TRBV11-3 TGTGCCAGCATCCCCGGACAGGGTTCTTACAAGCAGTACTTC CASIPGQGSYKQYF
. TRBJ2-1 . TRBV20-1 TGCATCGCCACCGGGGGTGGTGAGCAGTTCTTC CIATGGGEQFF
many TRBJ1-1 TRBD1 TRBV4-2 TGTGCCAGCAGCCCGACAGGGTGGGAAGCTTTCTTT CASSPTGWEAFF
. TRBJ2-1 TRBD1 TRBV29-1 TGCAGAGTTACCACACAGGGGGAGAAGATCTTC CRVTTQGEKIF
. TRBJ1-3 . TRBV11-2 TGTGTCAGCAGCGTATCGCTGGCATTAAACACCATATATTTT CVSSVSLALNTIYF